This T cell receptor (beta chain) was found in a study of T cell responses to AZD1222 COVID-19 vaccine. Study results and caveats: The donor cohort was predominantly white British with a female majority, and clonal diversity may have been underestimated.

The data were produced by immunoSEQ multiplex PCR, yet TCRdb's version contains in-frame clones alone and is incomplete. The table records around 110,000 clones, 80% to 90% of them present only once. To note about this clone: Its antigen remains unknown.

This CDR3 spans 16 amino acids. Germline CDR1 is PRHDT and CDR2 is FYEKMQ (reference sequence). The germline V and J ends were trimmed by 7 bases and 3 bases, with 18 bases remaining between them. The chain couples TRBV13 to TRBJ1-4; tentative D call: TRBD1 (6 bases). The sequence derives from an adult in good health. Specimen: peripheral blood, collected on day 0 of AZD1222 vaccination. Here the CDR3 DNA reads TGTGCCAGCACCCATCGAGGGGGGATAGCTAATGAAAAACTGTTTTTT. Translating it yields CASTHRGGIANEKLFF. Using reference TRBV13 and TRBJ1-4 for the parts outside the CDR3, the full variable domain is AAGVIQSPRHLIKEKRETATLKCYPIPRHDTVYWYQQGPGQDPQFLISFYEKMQSDKGSIPDRFSAQQFSDYHSELNMSSLELGDSALYFCASTHRGGIANEKLFFGSGTQLSVL.